These T cell receptor beta chains were read from a single sample in a study of T cell repertoires in cytomegalovirus infection. A single record per CDR3 protein comes from TCRdb applying MiXCR to the reads. The sample records some 940,000 distinct CDR3 sequences, under 40% being singletons. No antigen has been assigned to these receptors. Specimen: cultured CD8+ T cells from PBMCs, collected from culture after CMV antigen stimulation. Receptor source: a human donor in good health (CMV status not recorded). Some clones in this sample may be carry-over from other donors' samples. Each CDR3 is given with its conserved first and last residue. The D gene is left open where the match is weak. A row's size may be missing; if present it is once, few, many or a size class.

CDR3nt: TGTGCCAGCAGCACACGTACCCCCGGGACTGTTTTTTACGAGCAGTACTTC; CDR3aa: CASSTRTPGTVFYEQYF; j_gene: TRBJ2-7; abundance: few; d_gene: -; v_gene: TRBV7-9
CDR3nt: TGTGCCAGCAGTTTAACTAGTTACTCCGGGGAGCTGTTTTTT; CDR3aa: CASSLTSYSGELFF; j_gene: TRBJ2-2; abundance: -; d_gene: -; v_gene: TRBV6-4
CDR3nt: TGTGCCAGCAGTGAACCAACAGGGCATTTTCTTAGAAATCAGCCCCAGCATTTT; CDR3aa: CASSEPTGHFLRNQPQHF; j_gene: TRBJ1-5; abundance: few; d_gene: -; v_gene: TRBV6-1
CDR3nt: TGTGCCAGCAGACACGGGAATAGCAATCAGCCCCAGCATTTT; CDR3aa: CASRHGNSNQPQHF; j_gene: TRBJ1-5; abundance: few; d_gene: -; v_gene: TRBV6-1
CDR3nt: TGTGCCAGCAGCTTAGTAAGACAAAAGGGGACTGAAGCTTTCTTT; CDR3aa: CASSLVRQKGTEAFF; j_gene: TRBJ1-1; abundance: -; d_gene: -; v_gene: TRBV7-9
CDR3nt: TGTGCCAGCAGTTTTTGGGCCTCTGAAGCTTTCTTT; CDR3aa: CASSFWASEAFF; j_gene: TRBJ1-1; abundance: few; d_gene: -; v_gene: TRBV28
CDR3nt: TGTGCCAGAGGGGGGGAAGGTTTCGGGGAGACCCAGTACTTC; CDR3aa: CARGGEGFGETQYF; j_gene: TRBJ2-5; abundance: -; d_gene: -; v_gene: TRBV2
CDR3nt: TGTGCCAGCAGCAACAGGGGGCTGGGAGATACGCAGTATTTT; CDR3aa: CASSNRGLGDTQYF; j_gene: TRBJ2-3; abundance: once; d_gene: TRBD1; v_gene: TRBV7-3
CDR3nt: TGTGCCAGCAGCTTAGGAGGGCAGTTTGGGGCCAACGTCCTGACTTTC; CDR3aa: CASSLGGQFGANVLTF; j_gene: TRBJ2-6; abundance: few; d_gene: -; v_gene: TRBV13
CDR3nt: TGTGCCAGCAGTCCACCACAGGCCAGCTACAATGAGCAGTTCTTC; CDR3aa: CASSPPQASYNEQFF; j_gene: TRBJ2-1; abundance: -; d_gene: -; v_gene: TRBV27
CDR3nt: TGTGCCAGTAGTACGGACGGTCTTGGCTACACCTTC; CDR3aa: CASSTDGLGYTF; j_gene: TRBJ1-2; abundance: few; d_gene: -; v_gene: TRBV19
CDR3nt: TGTGCCAGTAGTTTTGGACTCCTTCATCAGCCCCAGCATTTT; CDR3aa: CASSFGLLHQPQHF; j_gene: TRBJ1-5; abundance: -; d_gene: -; v_gene: TRBV6-2/TRBV6-3
CDR3nt: TGTGCCACCAGTGATTACCGGACAGATACGCAGTATTTT; CDR3aa: CATSDYRTDTQYF; j_gene: TRBJ2-3; abundance: -; d_gene: -; v_gene: TRBV24-1
CDR3nt: TGTGCCAGCATGAGCGGCGAACCCCCGTCGTGGGAGACCCAGTACTTC; CDR3aa: CASMSGEPPSWETQYF; j_gene: TRBJ2-5; abundance: many; d_gene: -; v_gene: TRBV7-8
CDR3nt: TGTGCCAGCAGCCCCTGGGACTCCCGGGGAGAGACCCAGTACTTC; CDR3aa: CASSPWDSRGETQYF; j_gene: TRBJ2-5; abundance: -; d_gene: -; v_gene: TRBV9
CDR3nt: TGTGCCAGCAGTTATTTTGGACTAGCGGGGGCCTACGAGCAGTACTTC; CDR3aa: CASSYFGLAGAYEQYF; j_gene: TRBJ2-7; abundance: few; d_gene: TRBD2; v_gene: TRBV6-5
CDR3nt: TGTGCCAGCAGCTACACCCGGACAGGGGGCGAAGGGTTAAGTGAAAAACTGTTTTTT; CDR3aa: CASSYTRTGGEGLSEKLFF; j_gene: TRBJ1-4; abundance: few; d_gene: TRBD1; v_gene: TRBV28
CDR3nt: TGTGCCAGCACCCTAGAACCGGGACAGACTAATGAAAAACTGTTTTTT; CDR3aa: CASTLEPGQTNEKLFF; j_gene: TRBJ1-4; abundance: -; d_gene: TRBD1; v_gene: TRBV6-6
CDR3nt: TGTGCCATCAGGTCGGATGGCTCCCGCGGCTACACCTTC; CDR3aa: CAIRSDGSRGYTF; j_gene: TRBJ1-2; abundance: many; d_gene: -; v_gene: TRBV10-3
CDR3nt: TGTGCCACCAGTGATTTGCAAGGCACGGGGGGAACCGGGGAGCTGTTTTTT; CDR3aa: CATSDLQGTGGTGELFF; j_gene: TRBJ2-2; abundance: few; d_gene: TRBD2; v_gene: TRBV24-1
CDR3nt: TGTGCCATCAGTGAGTCCCAGGGGGCTGAGTTGGGTGAAAAACTGTTTTTT; CDR3aa: CAISESQGAELGEKLFF; j_gene: TRBJ1-4; abundance: few; d_gene: TRBD1; v_gene: TRBV10-3
CDR3nt: TGTGCCAGCAGCTTAGGGGGGAGGTGGGGCTACAATGAGCAGTTCTTC; CDR3aa: CASSLGGRWGYNEQFF; j_gene: TRBJ2-1; abundance: few; d_gene: -; v_gene: TRBV7-2
CDR3nt: TGTGCCAGCAGCTTCTCTCAGGGTTCGTTTTACTATGGCTACACCTTC; CDR3aa: CASSFSQGSFYYGYTF; j_gene: TRBJ1-2; abundance: many; d_gene: -; v_gene: TRBV7-6
CDR3nt: TGTGCCAGCAGTTACTCGGAAGGGGCCGGGGAGCTGTTTTTT; CDR3aa: CASSYSEGAGELFF; j_gene: TRBJ2-2; abundance: few; d_gene: -; v_gene: TRBV6-5